The rows below give T cell receptor beta chains drawn from one sample of a study of T cells in localized non-small cell lung cancer. The repertoire was sequenced with immunoSEQ multiplex PCR; TCRdb's copy has only in-frame clones and lacks some. The sample contains more than 15,000 clones, 89% of which appear only once. The material was peripheral blood, obtained before any cancer treatment. The receptors shown here come from a female donor at least 60 years old with stage III squamous cell lung carcinoma. The CDR3 runs from the conserved cysteine through the conserved F or W. Each record gives: D gene, J gene, V gene, clone size, CDR3 protein, CDR3 DNA. D genes are given only for firm matches. The size field is filled for only some rows; it gives once, few, many or a size class.

-	TRBJ2-3	TRBV6-5	-	CASSYSSPSTDTQYF	TGTGCCAGCAGTTATTCAAGTCCGAGCACAGATACGCAGTATTTT
-	TRBJ2-7	TRBV6-6	-	CASSYSELNEQYF	TGTGCCAGCAGTTACTCGGAGTTGAACGAGCAGTACTTC
-	TRBJ1-2	TRBV10-3	-	CAISESTSYGYTF	TGTGCCATCAGTGAGTCGACAAGCTATGGCTACACCTTC
-	TRBJ1-4	TRBV7-8	once	CASSSMGVGSNEKLFF	TGTGCCAGCAGCTCGATGGGTGTAGGGTCTAATGAAAAACTGTTTTTT
TRBD1	TRBJ2-7	TRBV5-4	-	CASSLGQAVSF	TGTGCCAGCAGCTTAGGACAGGCGGTATCATTC
-	TRBJ2-6	TRBV5-6	once	CASISWGSSSGANVLTF	TGTGCCAGCATCTCGTGGGGCAGTTCCTCTGGGGCCAACGTCCTGACTTTC
-	TRBJ1-1	TRBV7-3	-	CASKGIGPEAFF	TGTGCCAGCAAGGGGATCGGTCCTGAAGCTTTCTTT
TRBD2	TRBJ2-1	TRBV5-5	-	CASHAGGLAAYNEQFF	TGTGCCAGCCATGCAGGGGGACTAGCGGCCTACAATGAGCAGTTCTTC
TRBD2	TRBJ2-2	TRBV29-1	-	CSVETGGTTGELFF	TGCAGCGTTGAAACGGGGGGAACAACCGGGGAGCTGTTTTTT
TRBD1	TRBJ2-4	TRBV7-9	-	CASRPRDRGREDIQYF	TGTGCCAGCAGACCTCGGGACAGGGGGCGGGAAGACATTCAGTACTTC
-	TRBJ1-1	TRBV5-1	-	CATRAGTTNTEAFF	TGCGCCACCCGAGCCGGGACAACTAACACTGAAGCTTTCTTT
TRBD2	TRBJ2-7	TRBV2	-	CASSEFSGRFSYEQYF	TGTGCCAGCAGTGAATTTAGCGGGAGGTTCTCCTACGAGCAGTACTTC
-	TRBJ1-1	TRBV6-5	-	CASSYSRETEAFF	TGTGCCAGCAGTTACTCGAGGGAGACTGAAGCTTTCTTT
-	TRBJ2-7	TRBV2	few	CASSSGTLSYEQYF	TGTGCCAGCAGTTCCGGGACGCTTTCCTACGAGCAGTACTTC
-	TRBJ2-5	TRBV5-6	-	CASSVTGTPNLQETQYF	TGTGCCAGCAGCGTAACCGGGACACCTAATCTCCAAGAGACCCAGTACTTC
-	TRBJ1-2	TRBV27	-	CASSLSGANYGYTF	TGTGCCAGCAGTTTATCAGGGGCTAACTATGGCTACACCTTC
-	TRBJ1-5	TRBV5-1	-	CASSKDPASSYSNQPQHF	TGCGCCAGCAGCAAGGATCCCGCATCATCATATAGCAATCAGCCCCAGCATTTT
TRBD1	TRBJ2-5	TRBV6-1	-	CASRWNDRGGETQYF	TGTGCCAGCAGGTGGAACGACAGGGGGGGAGAGACCCAGTACTTC
TRBD1	TRBJ2-1	TRBV13	-	CASSHGQGKNNEQFF	TGTGCCAGCAGCCACGGACAGGGGAAGAACAATGAGCAGTTCTTC
-	TRBJ1-3	TRBV5-1	-	CASSLGGLSGNTIYF	TGCGCCAGCAGCTTGGGAGGGCTCTCTGGAAACACCATATATTTT
TRBD2	TRBJ2-2	TRBV5-1	-	CASSSTSGRAYTGELFF	TGCGCCAGCAGCAGTACTAGCGGGAGGGCCTACACCGGGGAGCTGTTTTTT
TRBD2	TRBJ2-7	TRBV28	-	CASSSRREATYEQYF	TGTGCCAGCAGTTCTAGGCGGGAGGCCACTTACGAGCAGTACTTC
TRBD1	TRBJ2-7	TRBV27	-	CASSLAGQGGYEQYF	TGTGCCAGCAGTCTCGCGGGACAGGGGGGTTACGAGCAGTACTTC
TRBD1	TRBJ2-7	TRBV5-1	once	CASSAMTGTIYEQYF	TGCGCCAGCAGCGCAATGACAGGGACAATTTACGAGCAGTACTTC
TRBD1	TRBJ2-3	TRBV4-1	once	CASSQIGGGRTDTQYF	TGCGCCAGCAGCCAAATAGGGGGCGGACGCACAGATACGCAGTATTTT
-	TRBJ2-1	TRBV4-1	-	CASSQDPIRGVYNEQFF	TGCGCCAGCAGCCAAGATCCTATCAGGGGGGTTTACAATGAGCAGTTCTTC
TRBD2	TRBJ2-1	TRBV6-5	-	CASSSTRLAGGREQFF	TGTGCCAGCAGTTCGACGCGACTAGCGGGAGGGAGGGAGCAGTTCTTC
TRBD2	TRBJ2-1	TRBV30	-	CAWSITSGAYNEQFF	TGTGCCTGGAGTATTACTAGCGGAGCCTACAATGAGCAGTTCTTC
-	TRBJ1-5	TRBV2	-	CASRKGVNQPQHF	TGTGCCAGCAGGAAGGGAGTTAATCAGCCCCAGCATTTT
TRBD1	TRBJ2-5	TRBV7-9	-	CASSFPDRGHQETQYF	TGTGCCAGCAGCTTCCCGGACAGGGGGCACCAAGAGACCCAGTACTTC
-	TRBJ2-5	TRBV5-6	once	CASSLARQNKETQYF	TGTGCCAGCAGCTTGGCTCGCCAGAATAAAGAGACCCAGTACTTC
-	TRBJ1-4	TRBV2	-	CASSPSIPTNEKLFF	TGTGCCAGCAGCCCGTCGATTCCAACTAATGAAAAACTGTTTTTT
-	TRBJ2-5	TRBV5-1	-	CASSLNQETQYF	TGCGCCAGCAGTTTGAATCAAGAGACCCAGTACTTC
-	TRBJ1-5	TRBV2	-	CASSAFRNQPQHF	TGTGCCAGCAGTGCTTTCCGAAATCAGCCCCAGCATTTT